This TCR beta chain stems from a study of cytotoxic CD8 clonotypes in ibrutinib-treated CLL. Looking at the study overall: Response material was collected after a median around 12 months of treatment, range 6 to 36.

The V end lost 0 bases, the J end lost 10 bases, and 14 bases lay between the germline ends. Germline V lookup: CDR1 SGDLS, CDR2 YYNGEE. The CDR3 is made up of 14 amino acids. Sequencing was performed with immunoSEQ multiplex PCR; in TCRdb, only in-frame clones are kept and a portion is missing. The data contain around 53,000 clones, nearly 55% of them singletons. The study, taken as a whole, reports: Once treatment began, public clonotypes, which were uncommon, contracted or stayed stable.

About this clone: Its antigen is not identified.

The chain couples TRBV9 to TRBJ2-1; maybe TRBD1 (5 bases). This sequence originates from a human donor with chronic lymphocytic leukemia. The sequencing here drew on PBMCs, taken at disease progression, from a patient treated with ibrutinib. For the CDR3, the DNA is TGTGCCAGCAGCGTAGAATCTGGGGCAGTCGAGCAGTTCTTC. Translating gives CASSVESGAVEQFF.